This TCR beta chain came from a study of blood T cells in healthy people across ages. The second PCR ran about 6 to 12 cycles with a sample-barcoded 5' primer and J-beta primers. MiXCR was run by TCRdb on the 5' RACE reads, yielding one entry per CDR3 protein. The repertoire includes more than 900,000 distinct CDR3 sequences, roughly a quarter of them detected once, and 0.65% to 0.75% sits in the top ten. Per germline, CDR1 LGHNA and CDR2 YSLEER. CDR3 length equals 14 residues. V was clipped by 0 bases and J by 5 bases, with 8 bases between them. A further study also used this sample, focusing on T cells of mothers and their children.

The sequence was obtained from a girl between 2 and 10 years old in good health. The chain combines TRBV4-3 with TRBJ1-5; D remains unclear. Sequenced: blood. This CDR3 is CASSQDGLHQPQHF. For the CDR3, the DNA is TGCGCCAGCAGCCAAGATGGTCTTCATCAGCCCCAGCATTTT.